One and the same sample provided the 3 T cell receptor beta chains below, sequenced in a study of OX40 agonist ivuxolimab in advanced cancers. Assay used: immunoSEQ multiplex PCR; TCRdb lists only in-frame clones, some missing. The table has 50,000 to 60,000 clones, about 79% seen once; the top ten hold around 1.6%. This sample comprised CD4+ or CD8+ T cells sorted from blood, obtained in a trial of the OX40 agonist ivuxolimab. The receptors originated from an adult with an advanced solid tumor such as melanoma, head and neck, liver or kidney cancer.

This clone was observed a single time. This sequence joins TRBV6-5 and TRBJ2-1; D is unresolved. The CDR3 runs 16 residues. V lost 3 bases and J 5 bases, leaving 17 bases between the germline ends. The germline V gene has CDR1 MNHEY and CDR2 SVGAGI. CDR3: CASSYTFTLKNNEQFF. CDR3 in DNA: TGTGCCAGCAGTTATACCTTTACTCTGAAAAACAATGAGCAGTTCTTC.

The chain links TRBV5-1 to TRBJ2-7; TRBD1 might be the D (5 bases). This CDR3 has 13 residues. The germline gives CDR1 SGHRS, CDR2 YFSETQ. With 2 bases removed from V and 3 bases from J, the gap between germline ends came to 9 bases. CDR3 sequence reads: CASSFTGNYEQYF. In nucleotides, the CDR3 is TGCGCCAGCAGCTTCACAGGTAACTACGAGCAGTACTTC. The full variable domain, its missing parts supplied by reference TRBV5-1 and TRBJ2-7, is KAGVTQTPRYLIKTRGQQVTLSCSPISGHRSVSWYQQTPGQGLQFLFEYFSETQRNKGNFPGRFSGRQFSNSRSEMNVSTLELGDSALYLCASSFTGNYEQYFGPGTRLTVT.

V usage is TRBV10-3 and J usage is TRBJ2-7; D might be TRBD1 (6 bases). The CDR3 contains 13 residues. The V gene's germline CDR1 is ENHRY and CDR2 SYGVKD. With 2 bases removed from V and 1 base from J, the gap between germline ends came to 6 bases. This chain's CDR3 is CAISEGQSYEQYF. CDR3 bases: TGTGCCATCAGTGAGGGACAGTCCTACGAGCAGTACTTC.